This T cell receptor (beta chain) was documented in a study of siplizumab effects on memory and regulatory T cells. This CDR3 is 15 amino acids long. The germline V gene has CDR1 SEHNR and CDR2 FQNEAQ (reference sequence). Deletions cut 5 bases from V and 5 bases from J, with 18 bases between. Some clones are missing from TCRdb's copy, which holds only in-frame ones; the method was immunoSEQ multiplex PCR. The sample lists over 95,000 clones, over 85% occurring once. The receptor was isolated from a human donor in good health. J is TRBJ1-1 and V is TRBV7-9; tentative D call: TRBD1 (6 bases). Sequencing used non-Treg CD4+ T cells sorted from blood. In nucleotides, the CDR3 is TGTGCCAGCAGCCGACGAGGGGGAGCGGAAACTGAAGCTTTCTTT. This sequence encodes CASSRRGGAETEAFF.